The subject of this entry is one T cell receptor (beta chain). Its specificity is unknown. TCRdb ran MiXCR on the reads and lists one entry per CDR3 protein. The sample carries approximately 700,000 distinct CDR3 sequences, 35% recorded once. The data originate from a study of T cell repertoires in cytomegalovirus infection. Findings of the study overall: CMV-specific TCR beta clonotypes restricted by HLA-C were the ones dominating the ex vivo response.

The germline CDR1 and CDR2 sequences are SGHAT and FQNNGV. CDR3 size: 17 residues. V lost 2 bases, J lost 0 bases, and 7 bases stayed unmatched. The genes are TRBV11-2 and TRBJ1-5; 7 bases map to TRBD1. This sequence originates from a human donor in good health (CMV status not recorded). Some clones in this sample may be carry-over from other donors' samples. The sample was PBMCs. The CDR3 nucleotides read TGTGCCAGCAGCTTAACTACAGGGGAGCCTAGCAATCAGCCCCAGCATTTT. Its translation: CASSLTTGEPSNQPQHF. The full variable domain, with the rest looked up from reference TRBV11-2 and TRBJ1-5, is EAGVAQSPRYKIIEKRQSVAFWCNPISGHATLYWYQQILGQGPKLLIQFQNNGVVDDSQLPKDRFSAERLKGVDSTLKIQPAKLEDSAVYLCASSLTTGEPSNQPQHFGDGTRLSIL.